This T cell receptor (beta chain) was captured in a study of tumor-infiltrating lymphocytes in primary liver carcinoma (dated by TCRdb to 2015 to 2018). About the full investigation: Hepatocellular carcinoma (four) or combined HCC and intrahepatic cholangiocarcinoma (one) was present in the five patients, who were three men and two women aged 30 to 69 years. Samples yielded roughly 3.65 to 7.5 million productive TCRbeta reads; read depth did not differ significantly between tissue types. High reproducibility was observed for the technical replicate repertoires, with mean shared-clone rates around 0.9 and correlation coefficients above 0.98. TCRbeta repertoire sequencing covered 35 specimens from 5 patients: roughly 25 tumor regions, 5 adjacent noncancerous liver tissues and 5 peripheral blood samples. Agilent mRNA microarray profiling was performed on the approximately 26 tumor region samples to relate TCRbeta repertoire diversity to the local molecular phenotype. The five patients had tumors of stage T1-T3 N0M0, with maximum diameters ranging from roughly 4.2 to 10 cm. For each liver tumor, the study sampled five regions along with adjacent normal tissue and blood, and applied TCRbeta repertoire sequencing, expression microarrays and whole-exome sequencing.

Overall study results and their limits: Just about 7-25% of top clones turned up in all five regions of a tumor, which suggests spatial heterogeneity among tumor-infiltrating T cells. With just 4 to 6 patients in the study, the authors point out that the findings should be validated in a larger study. The top 250 clones made up a significantly larger repertoire fraction in tumors than in blood (p = 0.039). Bulk unsorted samples precluded comparing CD4+ and CD8+ T cell repertoires. Because sequencing covered only the TCR beta chain and unpaired alpha chains were not captured, true repertoire diversity is likely underestimated. Pairs of tumor regions showed greater repertoire overlap (mean about 35%) than tumor-adjacent pairs (roughly 17%) or tumor-blood pairs (roughly 15%), which is consistent with antigen-driven expansion.

The junction shows trimming of 11 bases on V and 7 bases on J, plus 18 bases between the germline ends. Its CDR3 holds 12 amino acids, cysteine through phenylalanine. Only CDR3 DNA remains: 36 bases, in frame from the first base. The germline V gene encodes CDR1 SEHNR and CDR2 FQNEAQ (reference sequence). TCRbeta-specific cDNA was reverse-transcribed from approximately 460 ng total RNA using a constant-region primer and ProtoScript II reverse transcriptase. Construction of the TCRbeta libraries relied on three nested rounds of multiplex PCR, following a slightly modified ARM-PCR procedure. Each of the first two PCR rounds ran for roughly 9 cycles using multiplex TRBV1-TRBV30 forward primers together with a Cbeta reverse primer. A final 25-cycle PCR with Deep VentR polymerase added sample barcodes and Illumina adapters. Amplicons of 200-500 bp were gel-purified with a QIAquick gel extraction kit before sequencing. The TCRbeta amplicons were sequenced with 250-bp paired-end reads on an Illumina HiSeq 2500. The authors processed their data as follows. Trimmomatic v0.33 was used to quality-trim the reads, and FLASH v1.2.11 was used to merge paired reads so that full CDR3 sequences could be recovered. MiGEC v1.2.1b assigned V, D and J germline segments to the rearranged TCRbeta sequences. Clonotype statistics and Shannon-Wiener diversity indices were calculated with VDJtools v1.0.0. To reduce sampling bias, subsequent analyses other than the diversity analysis used only the 250 most abundant clonotypes in each sample. TCRdb reprocessing: public reads trimmed at Q25 with fastp, clones called with MiXCR, in-frame beta chains kept. One record per CDR3 amino acid sequence lists the most common genes and DNA. The V and J calls and clone size are TCRdb's, not the authors'. The sample contains under 45,000 distinct CDR3 sequences, approximately 70% of them found a single time. The ten largest make up about 20% of the sample.

As for this clonotype: No cognate antigen has been identified for it. Base qualities are not provided; no much larger clone lies one nucleotide away.

Without any cell sorting, total RNA and DNA were co-extracted from roughly 20-30 mg of bulk tissue using the AllPrep DNA/RNA mini kit. Between November 2015 and March 2016, about five patients in China with histopathologically diagnosed primary liver carcinoma had surgical resection. Patients had chronic HBV infection and were treatment-naive at sampling. Each tumor was sampled at five spatially separated regions: the superior, inferior, left-lateral and right-lateral poles and the tumor centre. Histological examination found more than 85% viable tumor cells in every tumor sample. Fresh tumor and adjacent tissue pieces were bisected, with one half stored in RNAlater at -80 degrees C and the other half sent for histology.

The TCR sequence derives from a man in his forties or fifties with primary liver carcinoma and hepatitis B virus infection. Sequenced: liver tumor tissue from sampling region 2. This specimen's cell subset or site label, per the study, means: tumor region T2, inferior pole. The chain is assembled from TRBV7-9 and TRBJ2-7; the D gene lacks a confident call. The nucleotide sequence reads as follows: TGTGCCGGCGGCTTGCCCGGTAAGGAGCAGTACTTC. This yields the protein CAGGLPGKEQYF.